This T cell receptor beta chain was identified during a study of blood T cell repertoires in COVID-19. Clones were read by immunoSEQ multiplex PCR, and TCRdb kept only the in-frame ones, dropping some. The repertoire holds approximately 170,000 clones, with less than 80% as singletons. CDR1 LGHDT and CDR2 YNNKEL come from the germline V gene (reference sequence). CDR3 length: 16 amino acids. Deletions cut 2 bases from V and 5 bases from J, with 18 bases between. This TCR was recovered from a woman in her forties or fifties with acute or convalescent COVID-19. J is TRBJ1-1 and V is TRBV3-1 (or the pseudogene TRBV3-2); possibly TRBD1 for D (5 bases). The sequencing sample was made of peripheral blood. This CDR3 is CASSQYLGGLGTEAFF. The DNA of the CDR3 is TGTGCCAGCAGCCAATATCTGGGGGGGTTAGGGACTGAAGCTTTCTTT.